This T cell receptor (beta chain) was recovered during a study of control samples from healthy donors and cancer patients. CDR3 length: 15 amino acids. Germline lookup yields CDR1 SGHRS and CDR2 YFSETQ. With 0 bases removed from V and 4 bases from J, the gap between germline ends came to 14 bases. Profiling relied on immunoSEQ multiplex PCR, and the TCRdb table lists in-frame clones only, not all of them. The top ten clones hold over 4% of a sample with fewer than 200,000 clones, over 85% of them seen once. Sequencing was done on a sample of blood. The rearrangement links TRBV5-1 to TRBJ2-7; possibly TRBD2 for D (5 bases). The origin of this receptor is a woman aged 55-70 years in good health. The CDR3 DNA follows: TGCGCCAGCAGCTTGGCGGGAACGAAGGAGTACGAGCAGTACTTC. It translates to CASSLAGTKEYEQYF. The whole variable domain, remainder taken from reference TRBV5-1 and TRBJ2-7, is KAGVTQTPRYLIKTRGQQVTLSCSPISGHRSVSWYQQTPGQGLQFLFEYFSETQRNKGNFPGRFSGRQFSNSRSEMNVSTLELGDSALYLCASSLAGTKEYEQYFGPGTRLTVT.